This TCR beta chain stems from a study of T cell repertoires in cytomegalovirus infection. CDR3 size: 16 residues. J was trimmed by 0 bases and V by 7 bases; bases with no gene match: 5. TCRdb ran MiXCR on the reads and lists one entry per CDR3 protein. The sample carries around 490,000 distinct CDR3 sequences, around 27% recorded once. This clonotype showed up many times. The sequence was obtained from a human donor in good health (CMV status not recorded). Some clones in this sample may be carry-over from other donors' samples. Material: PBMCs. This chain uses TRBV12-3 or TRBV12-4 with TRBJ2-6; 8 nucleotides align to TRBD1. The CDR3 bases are TGTGCCAGCACCCCAGGGGGCCGCTCTGGGGCCAACGTCCTGACTTTC. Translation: CASTPGGRSGANVLTF.